Below are 21 T cell receptor beta chains sequenced from a single sample in a study of PD-L1 blockade in urothelial cancer. Repertoires were generated with immunoSEQ multiplex PCR, while TCRdb's copy carries only in-frame clones and drops some. The sample records 35,000 to 50,000 clones, over 65% being singletons. The sample here was PBMCs, taken around atezolizumab (anti-PD-L1) treatment. The receptor source for this set is a man between 65 and 85 years old with urothelial cancer.

This chain uses TRBV27 with TRBJ1-6, with TRBD1 identical over 8 bases. Germline V gene data show CDR1 as MNHEY and CDR2 as SMNVEV (reference sequence). The J segment lost 8 bases and the V segment lost 5 bases, leaving 11 bases of the junction unmatched. The length of the CDR3 is 16 residues. In DNA form, the CDR3 reads TGTGCCAGCAGTCCCTGGACAGGGAGTAAGGATTCACCCCTCCACTTT. Translating gives CASSPWTGSKDSPLHF.

The V call is TRBV5-5, the J call TRBJ2-1; 8 positions match TRBD2. This CDR3 has 14 residues. The ends lost 0 bases at V and 5 bases at J; junction bases unmatched: 1. Germline lookup yields CDR1 SGHKS and CDR2 YYEKEE (reference sequence). The CDR3 loop reads CASSLVGLDNEQFF. CDR3 nucleotide sequence: TGTGCCAGCAGCTTGGTGGGACTAGACAATGAGCAGTTCTTC.

V gene TRBV7-2 combines with J gene TRBJ2-1; 9 bases align to TRBD1. The length of the CDR3 is 15 residues. Per germline, CDR1 SGHTA and CDR2 FQGNSA. After removal of 3 bases from V and 3 bases from J, the junction contained 3 bases not matched to a gene. The CDR3 region has the DNA TGTGCCAGCAGCTTTGACAGGGGGAGCTACAATGAGCAGTTCTTC. This gives the protein CASSFDRGSYNEQFF.

The chain uses TRBV5-6 and TRBJ1-1; no definite D call. Per the germline V gene, CDR1 is SGHDT and CDR2 is YYEEEE. Trimming shortened V by 0 bases and J by 0 bases, and 12 bases separated the two germline ends. CDR3 size: 16 residues. The CDR3 loop is CASSLDWSYMNTEAFF. CDR3 bases: TGTGCCAGCAGCTTGGATTGGAGTTACATGAACACTGAAGCTTTCTTT.

The V call is TRBV2, the J call TRBJ2-2; D may be TRBD2 (6 bases). The CDR3 consists of 16 residues. Germline V gene data show CDR1 as SNHLY and CDR2 as FYNNEI. The ends were cut back, 10 bases at V and 1 base at J, with 19 bases in the middle. This chain's CDR3 is CAIRTIGTRNTGELFF. In DNA, the CDR3 is TGTGCCATACGGACGATCGGGACTCGGAACACCGGGGAGCTGTTTTTT.

The CDR3 coding sequence is TGCGCCAGCAGCTTGGCTGTCTCTTACGAGCAGTACTTC. Its protein product is CASSLAVSYEQYF. This rearrangement joins TRBV5-1 to TRBJ2-7, with D unclear. Trimming stripped 0 bases from V and 4 bases from J, with 8 bases between. CDR1 SGHRS and CDR2 YFSETQ come from the germline V gene. The CDR3 is made up of 13 amino acids. The entire variable domain, with the rest obtained from reference TRBV5-1 and TRBJ2-7, is as follows: KAGVTQTPRYLIKTRGQQVTLSCSPISGHRSVSWYQQTPGQGLQFLFEYFSETQRNKGNFPGRFSGRQFSNSRSEMNVSTLELGDSALYLCASSLAVSYEQYFGPGTRLTVT.

This chain uses TRBV4-3 with TRBJ1-3; no firm D call. Germline CDR1 and CDR2: LGHNA and YSLEER. V was shortened by 0 bases and J by 2 bases, with 11 bases between the two germline ends. The CDR3 spans 16 residues. The CDR3 DNA reads TGCGCCAGCAGCCAAGATTGGCGGCAACCTGGAAACACCATATATTTT. Translation gives CASSQDWRQPGNTIYF.

The chain employs TRBV5-5 and TRBJ2-7, with 7 bases matching TRBD2. Germline CDR1 is SGHKS and CDR2 is YYEKEE (reference sequence). Trimming removed 0 bases from V and 2 bases from J; junction bases left unmatched: 8. The CDR3 spans 16 residues. The CDR3 here is CASSLAVGGYPYEQYF. CDR3 nucleotide sequence: TGTGCCAGCAGCTTGGCCGTCGGGGGGTATCCCTACGAGCAGTACTTC.

This clone was counted many times. V is TRBV2 and J is TRBJ1-2, with a tentative D call TRBD1 (6 bases). Trimming removed 6 bases from V and 4 bases from J, with 21 bases in between. The CDR3 sequence is 16 residues long. Germline assignment: CDR1 SNHLY and CDR2 FYNNEI. DNA for the CDR3: TGTGCCAGCAGCCTAAACCCGGGACAAGGAATCTATGGCTACACCTTC. It translates to CASSLNPGQGIYGYTF.

This clone was detected only a few times. V and J are TRBV11-2 and TRBJ2-1; 9 bases agree with TRBD2. Germline V lookup: CDR1 SGHAT, CDR2 FQNNGV. With 5 bases clipped from V and 8 bases from J, the junction kept 7 bases outside the gene matches. This CDR3 contains 14 residues. The CDR3: CASSIAGVVYEQFF. The CDR3 DNA follows: TGTGCCAGCAGCATAGCGGGAGTGGTTTATGAGCAGTTCTTC.

The gene calls are TRBV28 and TRBJ2-3; TRBD2 matches 8 bases. This CDR3 is built from 16 residues. Unmatched junction bases numbered 9, after V lost 6 bases and J lost 1 base. In germline, CDR1 is MDHEN, CDR2 SYDVKM. Here the CDR3 reads CASRTRWREGTDTQYF. Here the CDR3 DNA reads TGTGCCAGCAGGACCAGGTGGCGGGAGGGCACAGATACGCAGTATTTT.

This clone was counted only a few times. The gene calls are TRBV18 and TRBJ2-7, with D possibly TRBD1 on 6 matching bases. CDR1 and CDR2 from the germline V gene are KGHSH and LQKENI. With 3 bases removed from V and 4 bases from J, the gap between germline ends came to 19 bases. This CDR3 is 16 amino acids long. The DNA for the CDR3 is TGTGCCAGCTCACCTCAGGCGGAACAGGGTGGGTACGAGCAGTACTTC. This codes for CASSPQAEQGGYEQYF.

The chain uses TRBV19 and TRBJ1-1; a weak D match, TRBD1 (5 bases). The germline V gene has CDR1 LNHDA and CDR2 SQIVND (reference sequence). Trimming took off 6 bases at V and 5 bases at J, with 13 bases between the two ends. The CDR3 extends over 13 amino acids. The CDR3: CASSELKGTEAFF. The CDR3 nucleotides are TGTGCCAGTAGCGAACTAAAGGGGACTGAAGCTTTCTTT.

V gene TRBV7-9 combines with J gene TRBJ1-4; possibly TRBD1 for D (5 bases). The CDR3 covers 15 residues. V was pared by 5 bases and J by 6 bases, with 16 bases between. Germline V gives CDR1 SEHNR, CDR2 FQNEAQ (reference sequence). CDR3 nucleotides: TGTGCCAGCAGCGAAAGACAGTCAATCGATGAAAAACTGTTTTTT. Encoded protein: CASSERQSIDEKLFF.

The rearrangement joins TRBV7-2 to TRBJ2-3; possible D gene TRBD1, 6 bases. The CDR3 is 14 amino acids. Germline V gene lookup returns CDR1 SGHTA and CDR2 FQGNSA. V was trimmed by 5 bases and J by 8 bases, leaving 17 bases between them. The CDR3 protein is CASSRAQGTGTQYF. The DNA for the CDR3 is TGTGCCAGCAGCCGGGCACAGGGCACGGGTACGCAGTATTTT.

This clone was picked up a small number of times. This chain joins TRBV30 and TRBJ2-7; perhaps TRBD1 as D (6 bases). The germline V gene has CDR1 GTSNPN and CDR2 SVGIG (reference sequence). Trimming cost V 3 bases and J 1 base, with 16 bases left between them. The CDR3 contains 15 residues. CDR3: CAWSAGQGISYEQYF. As DNA, the CDR3 is TGTGCCTGGAGCGCAGGGCAGGGGATTTCCTACGAGCAGTACTTC. Using reference TRBV30 and TRBJ2-7 for the parts outside the CDR3, the full variable domain is SQTIHQWPATLVQPVGSPLSLECTVEGTSNPNLYWYRQAAGRGLQLLFYSVGIGQISSEVPQNLSASRPQDRQFILSSKKLLLSDSGFYLCAWSAGQGISYEQYFGPGTRLTVT.

The J gene is TRBJ2-7, the V gene TRBV28; D unresolved. Trimming pared 3 bases from V and 1 base from J, leaving 7 bases between. The CDR3 consists of 13 residues. Looked up from germline, CDR1 is MDHEN and CDR2 is SYDVKM. The CDR3 coding sequence is TGTGCCAGCAGTTTTTCAGGTTCCTACGAGCAGTACTTC. The encoded protein is CASSFSGSYEQYF.

In this sample, this clone turned up a few times. This chain connects TRBV5-1 to TRBJ2-2; D is perhaps TRBD2 (5 bases). V lost 2 bases to trimming and J lost 5 bases, with 16 bases between them. CDR1 and CDR2 (germline): SGHRS, YFSETQ. The CDR3 loop spans 16 amino acids. The CDR3 DNA follows: TGCGCCAGCAGCTTTTCTCGAGGGAGTTTAACCGGGGAGCTGTTTTTT. Translated, it gives CASSFSRGSLTGELFF. The whole variable domain, remainder taken from reference TRBV5-1 and TRBJ2-2, is KAGVTQTPRYLIKTRGQQVTLSCSPISGHRSVSWYQQTPGQGLQFLFEYFSETQRNKGNFPGRFSGRQFSNSRSEMNVSTLELGDSALYLCASSFSRGSLTGELFFGEGSRLTVL.

The V call is TRBV29-1, the J call TRBJ2-7; TRBD2 might be the D (6 bases). Between the trimmed V and J ends, which lost 4 bases and 5 bases, there was a span of 15 bases. This CDR3 has 13 amino acids. Per germline, CDR1 SQVTM and CDR2 ANQGSEA. CDR3: CSVGEENVHEQYF. In DNA, the CDR3 is TGCAGCGTTGGGGAGGAAAACGTCCACGAGCAGTACTTC.

The genes are TRBV4-2 and TRBJ2-1; D gene uncertain. The CDR3 extends over 16 amino acids. Germline V gives CDR1 LGHNA, CDR2 YNFKEQ. V lost 1 base and J 4 bases, leaving 14 bases between the germline ends. The CDR3 DNA follows: TGTGCCAGCAGCCAAGCGATGACTCGCCCTTACAATGAGCAGTTCTTC. Its protein product is CASSQAMTRPYNEQFF.

The V gene is TRBV7-2, the J gene TRBJ2-7; 8 bases map to TRBD2. Germline CDR1 reads SGHTA; CDR2 reads FQGNSA. This CDR3 has 15 amino acids. The junction had 10 bases not matched to a gene; V was cut back by 4 bases and J by 5 bases. DNA of the CDR3: TGTGCCAGCAGCTCGTCGACTAGCGAGAGTAACGAGCAGTACTTC. It codes for CASSSSTSESNEQYF.